The table lists the clone carrying this T cell receptor (beta chain) with a few counts. The target antigen is unknown. Libraries were prepared by immunoSEQ multiplex PCR; TCRdb keeps only in-frame clonotypes and omits some of them. The table has nearly 750,000 clones, approximately 77% seen once. Trimming pared 8 bases from V and 7 bases from J, leaving 9 bases between. The CDR3 is 11 residues long. The germline CDR1 and CDR2 sequences are MNHNY and SVGAGI (reference sequence). The data derive from a study of shared clonotypes between healthy human individuals. Within Nashville, Tennessee resided all donors, each a Caucasian adult. The split of CD4+ cells yielded CD45RA+ naive and CD45RA-negative memory subsets. Study-wide results and caveats: Only blood samples were collected, and tissue repertoires likely differ. Measured sharing among donors was expected to vary with sequencing depth.

V is TRBV6-6 and J is TRBJ1-3; D uncertain. The sequenced sample consisted of memory CD4+ T cells sorted from blood. Subset: CD45RA-negative fraction. The source of this sequence is a woman in her 30s in good health. The CDR3 sequence is CASQFMNTIYF. CDR3 in DNA: TGTGCCAGCCAATTCATGAACACCATATATTTT.